What follows are 22 T cell receptor beta chains derived from one specimen sequenced in a study of blood T cells in healthy people across ages. It was with a sample-barcoded 5' primer and a J-beta primer mix that a second PCR of about 7 to 12 cycles was run. TCRdb reprocessed the 5' RACE reads with MiXCR, giving one entry per CDR3 protein. This repertoire shows 800,000 or so distinct CDR3 sequences, more than 20% found once; its top ten account for approximately 3.7%. Separately, the same data were catalogued under a study of T cells of mothers and their children.

Sequencing was done on a sample of blood. The source is a boy between 5 and 17 years old in good health.

The chain links TRBV15 to TRBJ2-5; D may correspond to TRBD1 or TRBD2 (5 bases each). V lost 1 base and J lost 11, with 11 bases in between. The CDR3 is made up of 12 amino acids. Germline V gene data show CDR1 as LNHNV and CDR2 as YYDKDF (reference sequence). The CDR3 loop reads CATSRGVGEQYF. CDR3 nucleotide sequence: TGTGCCACCAGCAGAGGGGTGGGGGAGCAGTACTTC. The entire variable domain, with the rest obtained from reference TRBV15 and TRBJ2-5, is as follows: DAMVIQNPRYQVTQFGKPVTLSCSQTLNHNVMYWYQQKSSQAPKLLFHYYDKDFNNEADTPDNFQSRRPNTSFCFLDIRSPGLGDTAMYLCATSRGVGEQYFGPGTRLLVL.

The chain joins TRBV4-3 to TRBJ2-5; 7 positions agree with TRBD1. CDR3 length: 14 amino acids. The J segment lost 11 bases and the V segment lost 3 bases, leaving 12 bases of the junction unmatched. Germline V gene data show CDR1 as LGHNA and CDR2 as YSLEER. The CDR3 region has the DNA TGCGCCAGCAGCCACCGACAGGGACCTTGGGGGCAGTACTTC. Residues: CASSHRQGPWGQYF.

Only a few counts were recorded for this clonotype. The chain is built from TRBV28 and TRBJ1-2; D perhaps matches TRBD1 (5 bases). The V and J ends lost 2 bases and 6 bases respectively, with 13 bases between them. Germline CDR1 MDHEN, CDR2 SYDVKM. The CDR3 is 14 residues long. For the CDR3, the DNA is TGTGCCAGCAGTTTACTTTGGGACGGCAATGGCTACACCTTC. Protein product: CASSLLWDGNGYTF.

The rearrangement uses TRBV7-3 and TRBJ2-7; the D is unclear. CDR3 length: 15 residues. Germline V gene data show CDR1 as SGHTA and CDR2 as FQGTGA. The V gene lost 4 bases and the J gene lost 3 bases, with 16 bases spanning the gap. CDR3 sequence (DNA): TGTGCCAGCAGCTCCCGCAGAGCCCCCTTCTACGAGCAGTACTTC. Amino acids: CASSSRRAPFYEQYF. The full variable domain, in which reference TRBV7-3 and TRBJ2-7 provide the parts outside the CDR3, is GAGVSQTPSNKVTEKGKYVELRCDPISGHTALYWYRQSLGQGPEFLIYFQGTGAADDSGLPNDRFFAVRPEGSVSTLKIQRTERGDSAVYLCASSSRRAPFYEQYFGPGTRLTVT.

This chain uses TRBV4-3 with TRBJ2-1; D is undetermined. Per the germline V gene, CDR1 is LGHNA and CDR2 is YSLEER. CDR3 length: 17 amino acids. The germline V and J ends were trimmed by 0 bases and 0 bases, with 12 bases remaining between them. CDR3 DNA sequence: TGCGCCAGCAGCCAAGAGCCAGCTACGAGCTCCTACAATGAGCAGTTCTTC. It encodes CASSQEPATSSYNEQFF.

The chain links TRBV7-2 to TRBJ1-2; no firm D call. V lost 3 bases and J 6 bases, leaving 14 bases between the germline ends. The V gene's germline CDR1 is SGHTA and CDR2 FQGNSA. This CDR3 comprises 14 residues. The DNA for the CDR3 is TGTGCCAGCAGCTTTTACTCCAATCCGGATGGCTACACCTTC. Protein sequence: CASSFYSNPDGYTF.

A few counts support this clonotype. This chain uses TRBV20-1 with TRBJ2-5, with 11 bases that match TRBD2. The last part of the DNA fits TRBJ2-1 better; the J call may be wrong. The CDR3 extends over 16 amino acids. The germline V gene encodes CDR1 DFQATT and CDR2 SNEGSKA (reference sequence). The CDR3 sequence is CSATEPSGGTYNEQFF. The DNA of the CDR3 is TGCAGTGCTACGGAACCTAGCGGGGGGACGTACAATGAGCAGTTCTTC.

The chain recombines TRBV11-2 with TRBJ1-2; 7 bases match TRBD1. Germline values: CDR1 SGHAT, CDR2 FQNNGV. The CDR3 consists of 15 residues. V trimming: 3 bases; J trimming: 3 bases; junction bases outside the gene matches: 7. The CDR3 nucleotides read TGTGCCAGCAGCTTTGAGGGGGCGTTGGACTATGGCTACACCTTC. Residues: CASSFEGALDYGYTF.

A few counts support this clonotype. V usage is TRBV3-1 and J usage is TRBJ2-3; 9 bases align to TRBD1. CDR1 and CDR2 from the germline V gene are LGHDT and YNNKEL (reference sequence). The CDR3 extends over 16 amino acids. V trimming: 0 bases; J trimming: 3 bases; junction bases outside the gene matches: 4. The CDR3 region has the DNA TGTGCCAGCAGCCAAGAAGGGACAGGGAAGACAGATACGCAGTATTTT. It codes for CASSQEGTGKTDTQYF.

This clonotype has a handful of counts. The chain joins TRBV7-9 to TRBJ2-4; D is possibly TRBD1 (6 bases). The CDR3 has 17 amino acids. V gave up 5 bases and J gave up 6 bases, with 23 bases separating them. In germline, CDR1 is SEHNR, CDR2 FQNEAQ (reference sequence). CDR3 amino acids: CASSRPWTDLALNIQYF. CDR3 coding DNA: TGTGCCAGCAGCCGACCTTGGACAGATTTAGCCTTAAACATTCAGTACTTC.

The chain has TRBV6-1 and TRBJ1-6; unclear D gene. Germline V CDR1 and CDR2: MNHNS, SASEGT. This CDR3 contains 17 residues. V lost 8 bases to trimming and J lost 4 bases, with 21 bases between them. CDR3 sequence (DNA): TGTGCCAGCCCTCTCCTCCGCGGCGAAGAGTATAATTCACCCCTCCACTTT. This codes for CASPLLRGEEYNSPLHF.

This rearrangement joins TRBV29-1 to TRBJ2-3; D possibly corresponds to TRBD2 (6 bases). CDR1 is SQVTM and CDR2 is ANQGSEA in the germline V gene. The CDR3 length is 15 residues. V dropped 4 bases and J dropped 2 bases, with 16 bases sitting between them. The DNA of the CDR3 is TGCAGCGTTGCGTCACGGGGGATTCCCACAGATACGCAGTATTTT. It translates to CSVASRGIPTDTQYF.

This clonotype was recorded a few times. The rearrangement links TRBV27 to TRBJ1-2; possible D gene TRBD1, 5 bases. CDR1 and CDR2 from the germline V gene are MNHEY and SMNVEV (reference sequence). Trimming removed 0 bases at V and 8 bases at J, with 10 bases between. The CDR3 sequence is 13 residues long. The DNA of the CDR3 is TGTGCCAGCAGTTTATCGGGCGGGGGGGGCTACACCTTC. Translation gives CASSLSGGGGYTF.

The V gene is TRBV20-1, the J gene TRBJ2-7, with D possibly being TRBD2 (6 bases). Germline CDR1 reads DFQATT; CDR2 reads SNEGSKA (reference sequence). The CDR3 contains 14 residues. V was clipped by 5 bases and J by 0 bases, with 14 bases between them. CDR3 in amino acids: CSAPSGELSYEQYF. CDR3 in DNA: TGCAGTGCTCCCTCGGGAGAACTCTCCTACGAGCAGTACTTC.

V usage is TRBV12-3 or TRBV12-4 and J usage is TRBJ1-6, with D perhaps matching TRBD1 (5 bases). This CDR3 contains 13 residues. The V and J ends lost 7 bases and 7 bases respectively, with 11 bases between them. In DNA form, the CDR3 reads TGTGCCAGCATTTCCCAGGGAAATTCACCCCTCCACTTT. It codes for CASISQGNSPLHF.

The J gene is TRBJ1-4, the V gene TRBV4-3, with D unclear. Deletions cut 0 bases from V and 2 bases from J, with 10 bases between. Per the germline V gene, CDR1 is LGHNA and CDR2 is YSLEER. This CDR3 contains 16 residues. CDR3 coding DNA: TGCGCCAGCAGCCAAGATTGGAGATCCACTAATGAAAAACTGTTTTTT. It yields the protein CASSQDWRSTNEKLFF.

The rearrangement links TRBV14 to TRBJ2-7; perhaps TRBD2 as D (7 bases). V gave up 2 bases and J gave up 11 bases, with 16 bases separating them. CDR1 is SGHDN, CDR2 FVKESK, per germline. The CDR3 length is 13 residues. Written as DNA, the CDR3 is TGTGCCAGCAGCCAATCACCGGGGGGCGTGGAGTACTTC. Protein sequence: CASSQSPGGVEYF. The variable domain in full, completed from reference TRBV14 and TRBJ2-7, reads EAGVTQFPSHSVIEKGQTVTLRCDPISGHDNLYWYRRVMGKEIKFLLHFVKESKQDESGMPNNRFLAERTGGTYSTLKVQPAELEDSGVYFCASSQSPGGVEYFGPGTRLTVT.

J is TRBJ2-5 and V is TRBV12-3 or TRBV12-4; D possibly corresponds to TRBD1 (6 bases). The DNA end is a closer match to TRBJ2-7, so the J assignment may be wrong. This CDR3 region has 13 residues. The CDR3 loop reads CASRDRLSYEQYF. CDR3 DNA sequence: TGTGCCAGCCGCGACAGGCTATCCTACGAGCAGTACTTC.

The chain recombines TRBV12-3 or TRBV12-4 with TRBJ1-2, with D perhaps TRBD1 (5 bases). The CDR3 covers 12 residues. The V gene lost 3 bases and the J gene lost 7 bases, with 9 bases spanning the gap. CDR3 in DNA: TGTGCCAGCAGTTTTGGTGGGGGTGGCTACACCTTC. It yields the protein CASSFGGGGYTF.

This clonotype has just a few counts. The chain joins TRBV20-1 to TRBJ2-1; TRBD2 is a possible D gene (6 bases). Trimming left V 3 bases short and J 9 bases short, with 21 bases between. From germline, CDR1 is DFQATT and CDR2 SNEGSKA (reference sequence). This CDR3 is 15 amino acids long. CDR3: CSASQRVIDSGEQFF. The CDR3 region has the DNA TGCAGTGCTAGTCAGCGGGTTATCGATTCCGGTGAGCAGTTCTTC.

This clonotype was picked up a small number of times. This rearrangement joins TRBV12-3 or TRBV12-4 to TRBJ2-7; D call uncertain. The CDR3 has 13 amino acids. The V end lost 5 bases, the J end lost 0 bases, and 8 bases lay between the germline ends. The CDR3 region is CASSHPDSYEQYF. The CDR3 DNA is TGTGCCAGCAGTCACCCTGACTCCTACGAGCAGTACTTC.

This clonotype was observed a few times. This chain uses TRBV4-3 with TRBJ2-5; 10 nucleotides align to TRBD1. The CDR3 length is 19 residues. Losses at the gene ends were 0 bases for V and 6 bases for J; bases not matched to a gene: 16. CDR1 is LGHNA, CDR2 YSLEER, per germline. The CDR3 nucleotides read TGCGCCAGCAGCCAAGATGGGGTTGAGACAGGGGGCGTACTGAAGACCCAGTACTTC. Translating gives CASSQDGVETGGVLKTQYF.